The clone carrying this T cell receptor beta chain was seen a few times. This sample is drawn from a study of beta chain features in type 1 diabetes. The authors reverse transcribed all of the isolated RNA, so sequencing captured expressed TCRB transcripts. TCRdb's copy holds only in-frame clones and misses some; the assay was immunoSEQ multiplex PCR. The table includes fewer than 650,000 clones, 15% to 19% detected once. All of the sorted populations showed purity greater than 98%. The material sequenced was naive CD4+ T cells from blood. The sequence was collected from a man aged 18 to 29 in good health.

CDR3: CAISSGTGRANEQFF. The DNA of the CDR3 is TGTGCCATCAGTTCTGGGACAGGGAGAGCGAATGAGCAGTTCTTC. V is TRBV10-3 and J is TRBJ2-1; 9 bases are a match to TRBD1. This CDR3 contains 15 residues. J gave up 7 bases and V 5 bases, and 9 bases lay outside the gene matches. CDR1 ENHRY and CDR2 SYGVKD come from the germline V gene.